Below are 21 T cell receptor beta chains sequenced from a single sample in a study of memory CD4+ T cells and cytomegalovirus serostatus. Single viable CD3+CD4+CD8-CD45RO+ cells were sorted as the memory CD4+ T cells. TCRdb's table, derived via immunoSEQ multiplex PCR, lists solely in-frame clones and lacks some. The sample yields over 40,000 clones, 74% seen once. Sequenced material: memory CD4+ T cells from blood. The receptors stem from an adult in good health and CMV-seropositive.

The chain employs TRBV5-1 and TRBJ1-6; D unresolved. The ends were cut back, 2 bases at V and 2 bases at J, with 5 bases in the middle. Germline-derived CDR1 and CDR2 are SGHRS and YFSETQ. CDR3 size: 14 residues. The CDR3 loop reads CASSLSAYNSPLHF. CDR3 DNA: TGCGCCAGCAGCTTATCCGCCTATAATTCACCCCTCCACTTT.

This sequence joins TRBV11-3 and TRBJ2-3; D might be TRBD1 (6 bases). In germline, CDR1 is SGHNT, CDR2 YENEEA. The CDR3 is made up of 12 amino acids. V gave up 5 bases and J gave up 4 bases, with 7 bases separating them. CDR3 in DNA: TGTGCCAGCAGCCCAGGGGCAGATACGCAGTATTTT. Its protein is CASSPGADTQYF.

This sequence joins TRBV7-9 and TRBJ1-6; D ambiguous. Germline values: CDR1 SEHNR, CDR2 FQNEAQ (reference sequence). The V and J ends lost 0 bases and 7 bases respectively, with 4 bases between them. This CDR3 has 13 amino acids. CDR3 nucleotide sequence: TGTGCCAGCAGCTTAGCGGGGAATTCACCCCTCCACTTT. It translates to CASSLAGNSPLHF.

The count of this clone is one. The J gene is TRBJ2-3, the V gene TRBV6-1; 9 positions match TRBD2. Germline V gene data show CDR1 as MNHNS and CDR2 as SASEGT. V was clipped by 6 bases and J by 2 bases; unmatched bases: 6. CDR3 length: 15 amino acids. The CDR3 region has the DNA TGTGCCAGCAGCCTGAGCGGGGGGAACACAGATACGCAGTATTTT. It codes for CASSLSGGNTDTQYF.

V usage is TRBV2 and J usage is TRBJ1-2; no reliable D call. V lost 2 bases, J lost 8 bases, and 6 bases lay in between. Germline CDR1 SNHLY, CDR2 FYNNEI. The CDR3 contains 11 residues. For the CDR3, the DNA is TGTGCCAGCAGTGAACAGGACGGCTACACCTTC. Translated, it gives CASSEQDGYTF.

This clone was picked up a small number of times. The chain links TRBV2 to TRBJ1-6; D remains unclear. The CDR3 sequence is 15 residues long. Deletions cut 4 bases from V and 0 bases from J, with 7 bases between. Germline CDR1 is SNHLY and CDR2 is FYNNEI. The CDR3: CASSVRSSYNSPLHF. CDR3 in DNA: TGTGCCAGCAGTGTCCGGAGCTCCTATAATTCACCCCTCCACTTT.

CDR3 loop: CASMIDNQETQYF. The CDR3 coding sequence is TGCGCCAGCATGATAGACAACCAAGAGACCCAGTACTTC. V usage is TRBV5-1 and J usage is TRBJ2-5; D gene uncertain. The germline gives CDR1 SGHRS, CDR2 YFSETQ. Trimming stripped 6 bases from V and 0 bases from J, with 9 bases between. CDR3 length equals 13 residues.

By share, this clone ranks as medium-sized (0.01 to 0.1%). J is TRBJ2-6 and V is TRBV10-3; D call uncertain. This CDR3 has 14 amino acids. Trimming stripped 2 bases from V and 4 bases from J, with 6 bases between. The germline V gene has CDR1 ENHRY and CDR2 SYGVKD. The CDR3 coding sequence is TGTGCCATCAGTGAGGAGGCCGGGGCCAACGTCCTGACTTTC. It specifies CAISEEAGANVLTF.

The chain is built from TRBV4-1 and TRBJ1-3; 7 positions agree with TRBD1. With V trimmed by 3 bases and J by 2 bases, 4 bases remained unmatched. The CDR3 length is 15 residues. Germline CDR1 is MGHRA and CDR2 is YSYEKL. The CDR3 DNA reads as TGCGCCAGCAGCCATCCCGGACAGGCTGGAAACACCATATATTTT. Amino acid sequence: CASSHPGQAGNTIYF.

This clone is medium-sized within its sample. This sequence joins TRBV9 and TRBJ1-2, with a weak D call TRBD1 (5 bases). V was pared by 4 bases and J by 2 bases, with 12 bases between. This CDR3 is 14 amino acids long. Germline V gene sequence: CDR1 SGDLS, CDR2 YYNGEE. The CDR3 loop reads CASSSRRGNYGYTF. The CDR3 DNA reads TGTGCCAGCAGCTCCCGGAGGGGAAACTATGGCTACACCTTC.

In this sample, this clone turned up once. This sequence joins TRBV13 and TRBJ1-5; tentative D call: TRBD1 (6 bases). CDR3 length: 13 residues. V was trimmed by 5 bases and J by 11 bases, leaving 16 bases between them. Germline V gene sequence: CDR1 PRHDT, CDR2 FYEKMQ (reference sequence). CDR3 in amino acids: CASSPRGSQSQHF. DNA of the CDR3: TGTGCCAGCAGCCCGAGGGGGAGCCAGTCCCAGCATTTT.

This clone was seen a single time. V is TRBV13 and J is TRBJ1-2, with D possibly TRBD1 on 5 matching bases. The CDR3 is 16 amino acids. Trimming removed 1 base at V and 8 bases at J, with 20 bases between. Germline values: CDR1 PRHDT, CDR2 FYEKMQ (reference sequence). The DNA of the CDR3 is TGTGCCAGCAGCTTAGATCGGCGGGGTCACAGGCGGGGCTACACCTTC. Its protein product is CASSLDRRGHRRGYTF.

The chain couples TRBV19 to TRBJ2-3; a possible D gene is TRBD1 (6 bases). Trimming removed 1 base from V and 0 bases from J, with 14 bases in between. Per germline, CDR1 LNHDA and CDR2 SQIVND (reference sequence). The CDR3 contains 17 residues. This CDR3 is CASSIVRTAASTDTQYF. DNA of the CDR3: TGTGCCAGTAGTATAGTTCGGACAGCAGCTAGCACAGATACGCAGTATTTT. Drawing the rest from reference TRBV19 and TRBJ2-3, the complete variable domain is DGGITQSPKYLFRKEGQNVTLSCEQNLNHDAMYWYRQDPGQGLRLIYYSQIVNDFQKGDIAEGYSVSREKKESFPLTVTSAQKNPTAFYLCASSIVRTAASTDTQYFGPGTRLTVL.

V is TRBV2 and J is TRBJ2-1, with D perhaps being TRBD1 or TRBD2 (5 bases each). V dropped 6 bases and J dropped 5 bases, with 11 bases sitting between them. The CDR3 runs to 13 residues. The V gene's germline CDR1 is SNHLY and CDR2 FYNNEI. The CDR3 nucleotides are TGTGCCAGCAGGGGGGAACTCCACAATGAGCAGTTCTTC. Translation gives CASRGELHNEQFF.

This clone was detected a few times. V and J are TRBV27 and TRBJ1-5; TRBD1 might be the D (6 bases). The V end was cut by 5 bases, the J end by 4 bases, with 9 bases between. Germline V CDR1 and CDR2: MNHEY, SMNVEV (reference sequence). The CDR3 contains 13 residues. CDR3 region: CASSRDRNQPQHF. The CDR3 DNA reads TGTGCCAGCAGTCGCGACAGGAATCAGCCCCAGCATTTT.

The V gene is TRBV2, the J gene TRBJ1-1; 7 bases are a match to TRBD1. Trimming removed 7 bases from V and 0 bases from J; junction bases left unmatched: 14. The CDR3 runs 17 residues. The germline CDR1 and CDR2 sequences are SNHLY and FYNNEI. CDR3 loop: CASTFRGLPSMNTEAFF. DNA of the CDR3: TGTGCCAGCACCTTTAGGGGGCTCCCGTCAATGAACACTGAAGCTTTCTTT.

This clone was seen just once. The genes are TRBV29-1 and TRBJ2-7; 10 positions match TRBD1. Germline V CDR1 and CDR2: SQVTM, ANQGSEA. The CDR3 extends over 13 amino acids. CDR3 protein: CSRDRGFGYEQYF. CDR3 nucleotides: TGCAGTCGGGACAGGGGATTCGGCTACGAGCAGTACTTC.

This chain links TRBV2 with TRBJ2-1, with D tentatively TRBD2 (7 bases). Trimming took 1 base from V and 10 from J, leaving 17 bases between them. Germline loops: CDR1 SNHLY, CDR2 FYNNEI. The CDR3 has 15 amino acids. This CDR3 reads CASSEVGGRQWEQFF. In DNA, the CDR3 is TGTGCCAGCAGTGAAGTGGGGGGGCGTCAATGGGAGCAGTTCTTC.

The CDR3, as DNA: TGTGCCAGCAGTTCCGTCTGGGGGGGAGAGAACACTGAAGCTTTCTTT. Its protein is CASSSVWGGENTEAFF. The V and J genes are TRBV28 and TRBJ1-1; perhaps TRBD1 as D (5 bases). The V and J ends lost 4 bases and 1 base respectively, with 16 bases between them. The CDR3 spans 16 residues. The germline CDR1 and CDR2 sequences are MDHEN and SYDVKM.

This chain uses TRBV2 with TRBJ2-2; TRBD1 aligns across 8 bases. The V and J ends lost 3 bases and 5 bases, in that order; junction bases with no gene match: 8. CDR1 and CDR2 from the germline V gene are SNHLY and FYNNEI. The CDR3 is 16 residues long. CDR3 amino acids: CASSDADRGPTGELFF. The CDR3 DNA reads as TGTGCCAGCAGTGATGCAGACAGGGGCCCGACCGGGGAGCTGTTTTTT. Drawing the rest from reference TRBV2 and TRBJ2-2, the complete variable domain is EPEVTQTPSHQVTQMGQEVILRCVPISNHLYFYWYRQILGQKVEFLVSFYNNEISEKSEIFDDQFSVERPDGSNFTLKIRSTKLEDSAMYFCASSDADRGPTGELFFGEGSRLTVL.

The chain employs TRBV9 and TRBJ2-5, with D tentatively TRBD1 (6 bases). The CDR3 covers 14 residues. Trimming pared 1 base from V and 5 bases from J, leaving 12 bases between. Germline lookup yields CDR1 SGDLS and CDR2 YYNGEE. CDR3 coding DNA: TGTGCCAGCAGCGTAACAGGGTCGGGGGAGACCCAGTACTTC. This gives the protein CASSVTGSGETQYF.